This T cell receptor (beta chain) was observed in a study of cytomegalovirus exposure and HLA in healthy donors. Study-level findings and limits: Several of the most significant clusters appeared, in a later analysis, to be linked to common viral pathogens. A later analysis found most CMV-associated TCR beta chains apparently HLA-restricted. A missense variant in DCLRE1C was later tied to TCR beta V- and J-gene trimming.

PCR primers comprised 60 Vbeta and 13 Jbeta primers. Method: immunoSEQ multiplex PCR; TCRdb's copy keeps in-frame clones and lacks some. The data show under 200,000 clones, with about four fifths seen just once and roughly 1.7% held by the top ten. The V and J ends lost 4 bases and 2 bases, in that order; junction bases with no gene match: 5. CDR3 length equals 16 residues. Germline CDR1 and CDR2: KGHSY and FQNENV. Concerning this clone itself: What it binds is not known.

Sequenced input: PBMCs. The J gene is TRBJ1-2, the V gene TRBV16, with TRBD1 matching over 12 bases. The TCR was taken from a man aged 35 to 55 in good health and CMV-seropositive. CDR3 in amino acids: CASSPPGQGANYGYTF. The CDR3 DNA sequence: TGTGCCAGCAGCCCACCGGGACAGGGGGCCAACTATGGCTACACCTTC.